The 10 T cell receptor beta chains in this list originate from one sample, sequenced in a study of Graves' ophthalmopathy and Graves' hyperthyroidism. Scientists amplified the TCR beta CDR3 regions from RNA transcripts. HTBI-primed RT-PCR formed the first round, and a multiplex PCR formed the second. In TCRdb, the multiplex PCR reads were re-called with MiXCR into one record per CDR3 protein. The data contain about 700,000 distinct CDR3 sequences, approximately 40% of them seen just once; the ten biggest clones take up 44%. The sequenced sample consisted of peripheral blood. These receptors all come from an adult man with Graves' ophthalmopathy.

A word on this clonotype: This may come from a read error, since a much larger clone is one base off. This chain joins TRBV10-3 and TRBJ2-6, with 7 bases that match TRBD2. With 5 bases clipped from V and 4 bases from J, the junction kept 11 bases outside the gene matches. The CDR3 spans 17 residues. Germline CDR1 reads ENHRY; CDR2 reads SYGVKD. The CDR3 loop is CAISSLSAGSGANVLTF. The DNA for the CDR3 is TGTGCCATCAGTTCCCTGTCAGCGGGGTCCGGGGCCAACGTCCTGACTTTC.

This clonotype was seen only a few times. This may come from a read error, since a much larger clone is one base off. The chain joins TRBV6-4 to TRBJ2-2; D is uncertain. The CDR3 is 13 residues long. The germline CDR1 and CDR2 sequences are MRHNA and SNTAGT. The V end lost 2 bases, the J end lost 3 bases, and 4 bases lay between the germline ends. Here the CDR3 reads CASSDGYTGELFF. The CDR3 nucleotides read TGTGCCAGCAGTGACGGGTACACCGGGGAGCTGTTTTTT.

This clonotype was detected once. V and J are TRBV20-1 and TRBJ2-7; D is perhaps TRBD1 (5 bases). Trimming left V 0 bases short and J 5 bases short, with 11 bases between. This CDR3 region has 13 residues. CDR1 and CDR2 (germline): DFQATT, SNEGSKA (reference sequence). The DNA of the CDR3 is TGCAGTGCTAGAGATCAGGGCCGGGACGAGCAGTACTTC. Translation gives CSARDQGRDEQYF.

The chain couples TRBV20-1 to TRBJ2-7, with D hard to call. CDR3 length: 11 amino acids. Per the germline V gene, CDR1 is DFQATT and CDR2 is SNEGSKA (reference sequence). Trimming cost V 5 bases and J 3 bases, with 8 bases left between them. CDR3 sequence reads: CSALSVYEQYF. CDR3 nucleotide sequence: TGCAGTGCTTTGTCCGTCTACGAGCAGTACTTC.

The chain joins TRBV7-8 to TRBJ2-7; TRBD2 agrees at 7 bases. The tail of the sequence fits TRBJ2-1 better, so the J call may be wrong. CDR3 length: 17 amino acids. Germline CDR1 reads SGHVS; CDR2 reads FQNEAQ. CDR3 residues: CASSPAPGLQRYNEQFF. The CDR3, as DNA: TGTGCCAGCAGCCCGGCCCCGGGACTACAACGCTACAATGAGCAGTTCTTC.

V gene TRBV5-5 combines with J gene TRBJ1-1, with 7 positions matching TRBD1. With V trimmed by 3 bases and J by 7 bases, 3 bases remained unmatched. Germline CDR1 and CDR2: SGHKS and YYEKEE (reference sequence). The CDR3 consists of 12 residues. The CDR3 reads CASSSGGVEAFF. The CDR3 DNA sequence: TGTGCCAGCAGCTCAGGGGGGGTTGAAGCTTTCTTT.

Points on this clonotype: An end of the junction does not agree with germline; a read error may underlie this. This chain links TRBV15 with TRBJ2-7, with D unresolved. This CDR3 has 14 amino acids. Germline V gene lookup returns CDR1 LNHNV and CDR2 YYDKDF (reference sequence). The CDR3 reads CATSRGVRTYEQCF. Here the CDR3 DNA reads TGTGCCACCAGCAGAGGGGTGAGAACCTACGAGCAGTGCTTC.

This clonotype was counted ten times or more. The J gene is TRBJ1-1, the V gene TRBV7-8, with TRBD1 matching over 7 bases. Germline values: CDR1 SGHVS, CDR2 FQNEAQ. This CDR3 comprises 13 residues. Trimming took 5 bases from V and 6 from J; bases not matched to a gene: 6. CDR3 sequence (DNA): TGTGCCAGCAGCAATCAGGGGGTAGCTGAAGCTTTCTTT. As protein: CASSNQGVAEAFF.

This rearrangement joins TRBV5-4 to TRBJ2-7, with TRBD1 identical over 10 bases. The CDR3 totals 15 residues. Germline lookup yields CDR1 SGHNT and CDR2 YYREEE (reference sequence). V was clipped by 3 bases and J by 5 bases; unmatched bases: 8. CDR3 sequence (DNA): TGTGCCAGCAGCTCTCTGGGACAGGGGTTGGACGAGCAGTACTTC. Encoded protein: CASSSLGQGLDEQYF.

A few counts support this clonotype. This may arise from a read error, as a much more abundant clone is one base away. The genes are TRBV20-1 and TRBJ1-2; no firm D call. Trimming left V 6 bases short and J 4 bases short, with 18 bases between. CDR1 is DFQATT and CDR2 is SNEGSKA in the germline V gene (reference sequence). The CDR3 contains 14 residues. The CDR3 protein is CSALTLGRTYGYTF. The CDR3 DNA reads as TGCAGTGCCCTAACACTTGGACGGACCTATGGCTACACCTTC.